Presented here are 18 T cell receptor beta chains from one specimen sequenced in a study of T cells in women clearing cervical HPV infection. Clones were sequenced by immunoSEQ multiplex PCR, and TCRdb holds only the in-frame ones, with some missing. This sample's clone table lists around 28,000 clones. The sequenced sample was blood buffy coat. These receptor sequences come from a woman between 18 and 70 years old with a cervical HPV16 infection that either progressed to CIN3+ or cleared (not recorded which).

In regard to this clone: Read data end 3 residues before the CDR3 end; the end is taken from the germline J gene. The chain has TRBV5-1 and TRBJ2-1, with D perhaps matching TRBD2 (5 bases). V dropped 1 base and J dropped 2 bases, with 10 bases sitting between them. CDR1 and CDR2 (germline): SGHRS, YFSETQ. There are 15 residues in the CDR3. The CDR3 bases that were read are TGCGCCAGCAGCTTGCGTCTAGCTACCTACAATGAG. This gives the protein CASSLRLATYNE. The entire CDR3 sequence reads CASSLRLATYNEQFF.

CDR3 residues: CSATGRGLNTGELFF. The sequenced CDR3 bases are TGCAGTGCTACGGGCAGGGGGCTTAACACCGGGGAG. V gene TRBV20-1 combines with J gene TRBJ2-2, with TRBD1 matching 8 bases. The read terminates 3 residues before the CDR3 end, so the remaining end is supplied by the germline J gene. Trimming cost V 4 bases and J 2 bases; bases outside gene matches: 6. The CDR3 is 15 amino acids. Germline-derived CDR1 and CDR2 are DFQATT and SNEGSKA (reference sequence).

A word on this clone: The read finishes 3 residues shy of the CDR3 end, and the germline J gene is used to complete it. The chain is built from TRBV24-1 and TRBJ2-5, with 9 bases identical to TRBD1. Germline CDR1 reads KGHDR; CDR2 reads SFDVKD. J lost 5 bases, V lost 5 bases, and 8 bases had no gene match. The length of the CDR3 is 15 residues. The CDR3 bases that were read are TGTGCCACCAGTGCCACAGGGGGCGCAGGGGAGACC. Amino acid sequence: CATSATGGAGET. The entire CDR3 sequence reads CATSATGGAGETQYF.

On this clone: The CDR3 end falls 3 residues outside the read, so it is completed with the germline J gene. The V and J genes are TRBV7-9 and TRBJ2-5, with D tentatively TRBD2 (6 bases). In germline, CDR1 is SEHNR, CDR2 FQNEAQ (reference sequence). Trimming shortened V by 1 base and J by 4 bases, and 13 bases separated the two germline ends. The CDR3 is 15 amino acids. The DNA read from the CDR3 is TGTGCCAGCAGCTTAGGCCAGGGACTCCGAGAGACC. It specifies CASSLGQGLRET. The whole CDR3 region reads CASSLGQGLRETQYF.

A note on this clone: The read terminates 3 residues before the CDR3 end, so the remaining end is supplied by the germline J gene. The V call is TRBV6-4, the J call TRBJ2-7, with TRBD2 as a possible D gene (6 bases). The germline gives CDR1 MRHNA, CDR2 SNTAGT. The V gene lost 4 bases and the J gene lost 1 base, with 11 bases spanning the gap. CDR3 length: 14 residues. CDR3 amino acids: CASSADGGSYEQYF. Incomplete CDR3 DNA: TGTGCCAGCAGTGCCGACGGGGGTTCCTACGAG.

Remarks on this clone: The CDR3 extends 3 residues past the end of the read, so its final part is completed from the germline J gene. The chain carries TRBV19 and TRBJ1-5; D possibly corresponds to TRBD1 (5 bases). Trimming removed 2 bases from V and 7 bases from J, with 12 bases in between. Germline CDR1 and CDR2: LNHDA and SQIVND (reference sequence). The CDR3 runs to 14 residues. The CDR3 loop reads CASSIQGSWQPQHF. Incomplete CDR3 DNA: TGTGCCAGTAGTATACAGGGATCTTGGCAGCCC.

A word on this clone: The read is 3 residues too short to cover the CDR3 end, so that end is filled in from the germline J gene. The rearrangement uses TRBV7-3 and TRBJ2-2; perhaps TRBD1 as D (6 bases). The CDR3 has 14 amino acids. Germline V gene data show CDR1 as SGHTA and CDR2 as FQGTGA. V lost 3 bases and J lost 4, with 9 bases in between. The DNA read from the CDR3 is TGTGCCAGCAGCTTTCAGGGGACCACCGGGGAG. It specifies CASSFQGTTGE. The full CDR3 is CASSFQGTTGELFF. The full variable domain, completed using reference TRBV7-3 and TRBJ2-2, is GAGVSQTPSNKVTEKGKYVELRCDPISGHTALYWYRQSLGQGPEFLIYFQGTGAADDSGLPNDRFFAVRPEGSVSTLKIQRTERGDSAVYLCASSFQGTTGELFFGEGSRLTVL.

On this clone: Read coverage stops 3 residues before the CDR3 terminus; the germline J gene supplies the remainder. The chain is built from TRBV30 and TRBJ1-2; possible D gene TRBD1, 5 bases. The CDR3 extends over 14 amino acids. Germline V CDR1 and CDR2: GTSNPN, SVGIG (reference sequence). V lost 1 base to trimming and J lost 5 bases, with 14 bases between them. The CDR3 sequence is CAWSERGRRYGYTF. The CDR3 bases that were read are TGTGCCTGGAGTGAGAGGGGTCGTCGGTATGGC.

About this clone: The CDR3 goes on 3 residues after the read ends, and that part is filled in from the germline J gene. The gene calls are TRBV11-2 and TRBJ2-2; D perhaps matches TRBD1 (5 bases). The CDR3 has 15 residues. V was cut by 0 bases and J by 3 bases, with 8 bases left in between. In germline, CDR1 is SGHAT, CDR2 FQNNGV. Here the CDR3 reads CASSLDSGYTGELFF. The covered CDR3 bases are TGTGCCAGCAGCTTAGATTCAGGGTACACCGGGGAG.

Worth noting for this clone: The CDR3 goes on 3 residues after the read ends, and that part is filled in from the germline J gene. The J gene is TRBJ2-2, the V gene TRBV7-9; no reliable D call. Germline V gene lookup returns CDR1 SEHNR and CDR2 FQNEAQ (reference sequence). Trimming shortened V by 1 base and J by 2 bases, and 8 bases separated the two germline ends. The CDR3 loop spans 15 amino acids. The CDR3 sequence: CASSLGLDNTGELFF. CDR3 DNA (partial): TGTGCCAGCAGCTTAGGGCTAGATAACACCGGGGAG.

Comments on this clone: The DNA ends 3 residues before the CDR3 does, and the rest of the CDR3 is filled in from the germline J gene. The gene calls are TRBV7-6 and TRBJ2-5, with 7 bases that match TRBD1. Germline CDR1 is SGHVS and CDR2 is FNYEAQ. Trimming at V came to 5 bases and at J to 5 bases, leaving 8 bases not matched to a gene. The CDR3 length is 14 residues. The CDR3 DNA, read in part, is TGTGCCAGCAGCCCGAGGGACAGTGGGGAGACC. Residues: CASSPRDSGET. The full CDR3 sequence reads CASSPRDSGETQYF.

Comment on this clone: The read ends 3 residues before the CDR3 terminus; that terminus is restored from the germline J gene. The chain joins TRBV6-2 or TRBV6-3 to TRBJ2-7, with D possibly TRBD1 on 6 matching bases. Looked up from germline, CDR1 is MNHEY and CDR2 is SVGEGT. The CDR3 loop spans 13 amino acids. The V and J ends lost 6 bases and 5 bases respectively, with 14 bases between them. CDR3 residues: CASSKTGNDEQYF. The sequenced CDR3 bases are TGTGCCAGCAGCAAAACAGGGAACGACGAG.

As regards this clone: With the read ending 3 residues before the CDR3 end, the germline J gene is used to fill in that end. The V gene is TRBV5-6, the J gene TRBJ2-5; D is uncertain. The CDR3 is made up of 14 amino acids. Germline CDR1 SGHDT, CDR2 YYEEEE. V lost 1 base and J lost 2, with 9 bases in between. The CDR3 sequence: CASSLTDPQETQYF. The DNA read from the CDR3 is TGTGCCAGCAGCTTGACAGATCCTCAAGAGACC.

The CDR3 is CASSPLAGFYNDYTF. The sequenced part of the CDR3 DNA is TGTGCCAGCTCACCTTTAGCGGGTTTCTACAATGAC. This chain uses TRBV18 with TRBJ1-2, with D unresolved. The observed sequence ends 3 residues before the CDR3 terminus, with the missing tail filled in from the germline J gene. This CDR3 contains 15 residues. The V gene's germline CDR1 is KGHSH and CDR2 LQKENI.

Details on this clone: Coverage ceases 3 residues before the CDR3 finishes, and the germline J gene fills in the end. The chain combines TRBV14 with TRBJ1-2; tentatively, D is TRBD1 (6 bases). Germline V CDR1 and CDR2: SGHDN, FVKESK. The CDR3 contains 14 residues. The CDR3 loop reads CASSHLDSPLGYTF. CDR3 DNA (partial): TGTGCCAGCAGCCATTTGGACAGTCCCTTAGGC.

About this clone itself: The CDR3 is cut off 3 residues early in the read; its end comes from the germline J gene. J is TRBJ2-7 and V is TRBV7-2; the match to TRBD1 covers 7 bases. Losses at the gene ends were 5 bases for V and 3 bases for J; bases not matched to a gene: 10. The CDR3 runs to 15 residues. CDR1 and CDR2 (germline): SGHTA, FQGNSA. CDR3 DNA, as far as it was read: TGTGCCAGCAGCCAGTTATCGGGACAGAGCTACGAG. This gives the protein CASSQLSGQSYE. The CDR3 in full is CASSQLSGQSYEQYF. Filled out from reference TRBV7-2 and TRBJ2-7, the complete variable domain reads GAGVSQSPSNKVTEKGKDVELRCDPISGHTALYWYRQSLGQGLEFLIYFQGNSAPDKSGLPSDRFSAERTGGSVSTLTIQRTQQEDSAVYLCASSQLSGQSYEQYFGPGTRLTVT.

Comments on this clone: The observed sequence ends 3 residues before the CDR3 terminus, with the missing tail filled in from the germline J gene. The J gene is TRBJ2-6, the V gene TRBV6-2 or TRBV6-3; D remains ambiguous. Germline loops: CDR1 MNHEY, CDR2 SVGEGT. This CDR3 spans 14 amino acids. The V end was cut by 2 bases, the J end by 4 bases, with 6 bases between. CDR3 residues: CASSYRPGANVLTF. Incomplete CDR3 DNA: TGTGCCAGCAGTTACAGGCCCGGGGCCAACGTC.

To note about this clone: The read ends 3 residues early relative to the CDR3; the germline J gene fills the gap. This chain joins TRBV6-2 or TRBV6-3 and TRBJ2-1; 10 positions match TRBD2. The ends lost 2 bases at V and 4 bases at J; junction bases unmatched: 2. This CDR3 has 15 amino acids. Germline V CDR1 and CDR2: MNHEY, SVGEGT. The chain's CDR3 is CASSYTSGEYNEQFF. CDR3 DNA, as far as it was read: TGTGCCAGCAGTTACACTAGCGGGGAATACAATGAG.